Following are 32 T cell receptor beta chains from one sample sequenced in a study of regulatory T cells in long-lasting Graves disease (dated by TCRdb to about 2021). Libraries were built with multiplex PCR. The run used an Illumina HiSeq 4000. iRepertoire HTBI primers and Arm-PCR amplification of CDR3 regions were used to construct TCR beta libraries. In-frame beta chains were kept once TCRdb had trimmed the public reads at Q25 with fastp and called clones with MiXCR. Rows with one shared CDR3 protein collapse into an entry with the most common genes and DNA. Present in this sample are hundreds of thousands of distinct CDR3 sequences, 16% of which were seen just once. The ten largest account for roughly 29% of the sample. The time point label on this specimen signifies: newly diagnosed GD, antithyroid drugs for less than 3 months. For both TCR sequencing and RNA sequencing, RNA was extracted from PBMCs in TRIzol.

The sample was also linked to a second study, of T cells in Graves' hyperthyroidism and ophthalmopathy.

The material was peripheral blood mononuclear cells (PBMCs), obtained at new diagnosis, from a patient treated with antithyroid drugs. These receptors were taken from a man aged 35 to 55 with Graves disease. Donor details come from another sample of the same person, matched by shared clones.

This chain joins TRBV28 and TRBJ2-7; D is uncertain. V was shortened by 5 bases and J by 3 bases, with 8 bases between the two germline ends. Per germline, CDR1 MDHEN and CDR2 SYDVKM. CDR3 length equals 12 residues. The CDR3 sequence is CASSPEDYEQYF. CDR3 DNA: TGTGCCAGCAGTCCTGAGGACTACGAGCAGTACTTC. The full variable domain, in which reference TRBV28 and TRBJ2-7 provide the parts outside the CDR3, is DVKVTQSSRYLVKRTGEKVFLECVQDMDHENMFWYRQDPGLGLRLIYFSYDVKMKEKGDIPEGYSVSREKKERFSLILESASTNQTSMYLCASSPEDYEQYFGPGTRLTVT.

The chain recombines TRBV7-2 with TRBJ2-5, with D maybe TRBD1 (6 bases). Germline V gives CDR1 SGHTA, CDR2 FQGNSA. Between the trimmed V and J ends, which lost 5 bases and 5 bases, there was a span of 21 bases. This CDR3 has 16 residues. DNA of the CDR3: TGTGCCAGCAGCCAAGGGGACATTACATTTGGGGAGACCCAGTACTTC. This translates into CASSQGDITFGETQYF.

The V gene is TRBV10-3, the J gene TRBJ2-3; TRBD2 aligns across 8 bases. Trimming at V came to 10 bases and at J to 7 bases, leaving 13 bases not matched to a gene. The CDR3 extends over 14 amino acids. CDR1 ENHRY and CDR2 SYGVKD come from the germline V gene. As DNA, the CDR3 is TGTGCCACGACAGCGGGGGCCAGGGAAAATACGCAGTATTTT. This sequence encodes CATTAGARENTQYF.

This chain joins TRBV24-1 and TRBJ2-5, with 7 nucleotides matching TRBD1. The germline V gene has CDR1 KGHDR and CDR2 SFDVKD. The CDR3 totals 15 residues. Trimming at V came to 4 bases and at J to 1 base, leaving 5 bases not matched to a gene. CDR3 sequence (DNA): TGTGCCACCAGTGAGCCCGGGACAGCCCAAGAGACCCAGTACTTC. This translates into CATSEPGTAQETQYF.

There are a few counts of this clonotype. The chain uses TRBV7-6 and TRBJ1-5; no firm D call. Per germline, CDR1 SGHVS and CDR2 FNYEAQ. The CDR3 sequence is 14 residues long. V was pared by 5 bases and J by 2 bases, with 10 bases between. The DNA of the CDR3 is TGTGCCAGCAGCAACCCGGACGGCAATCAGCCCCAGCATTTT. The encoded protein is CASSNPDGNQPQHF.

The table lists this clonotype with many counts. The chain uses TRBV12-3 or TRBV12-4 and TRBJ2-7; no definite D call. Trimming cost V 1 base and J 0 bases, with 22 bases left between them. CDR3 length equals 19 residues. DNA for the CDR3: TGTGCCAGCAGTTTAGGGTGGACGGTGGCAGGCGCGATCTCCTACGAGCAGTACTTC. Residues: CASSLGWTVAGAISYEQYF.

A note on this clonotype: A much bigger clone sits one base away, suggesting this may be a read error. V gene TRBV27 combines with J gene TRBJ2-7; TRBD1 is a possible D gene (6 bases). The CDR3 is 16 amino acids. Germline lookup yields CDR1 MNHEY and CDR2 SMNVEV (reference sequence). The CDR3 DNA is TGTGCCAGCAGGGCAAAGGTTGGGGGCTGGACCTACCAGCAGTACTTC. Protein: CASRAKVGGWTYQQYF.

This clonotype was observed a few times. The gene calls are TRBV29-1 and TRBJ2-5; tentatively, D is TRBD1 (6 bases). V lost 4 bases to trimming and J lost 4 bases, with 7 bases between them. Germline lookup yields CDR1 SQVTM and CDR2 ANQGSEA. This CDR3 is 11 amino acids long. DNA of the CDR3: TGCAGCGTTGTAGGGGGAGAGACCCAGTACTTC. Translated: CSVVGGETQYF. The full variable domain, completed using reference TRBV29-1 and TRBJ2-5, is SAVISQKPSRDICQRGTSLTIQCQVDSQVTMMFWYRQQPGQSLTLIATANQGSEATYESGFVIDKFPISRPNLTFSTLTVSNMSPEDSSIYLCSVVGGETQYFGPGTRLLVL.

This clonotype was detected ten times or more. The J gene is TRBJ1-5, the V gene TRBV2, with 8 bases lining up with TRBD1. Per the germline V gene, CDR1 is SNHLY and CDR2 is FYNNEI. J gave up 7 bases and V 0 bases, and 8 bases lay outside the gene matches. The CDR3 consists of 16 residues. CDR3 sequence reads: CASSEATRGLGQPQHF. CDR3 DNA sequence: TGTGCCAGCAGTGAAGCCACCAGGGGGCTAGGGCAGCCCCAGCATTTT.

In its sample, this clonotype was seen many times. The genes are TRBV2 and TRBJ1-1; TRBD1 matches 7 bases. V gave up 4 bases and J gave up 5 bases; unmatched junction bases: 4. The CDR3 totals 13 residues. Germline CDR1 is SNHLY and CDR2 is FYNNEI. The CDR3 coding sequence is TGTGCCAGCAGTGGTTCAGGGGGAACTGAAGCTTTCTTT. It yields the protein CASSGSGGTEAFF. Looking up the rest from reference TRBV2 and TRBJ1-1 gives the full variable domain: EPEVTQTPSHQVTQMGQEVILRCVPISNHLYFYWYRQILGQKVEFLVSFYNNEISEKSEIFDDQFSVERPDGSNFTLKIRSTKLEDSAMYFCASSGSGGTEAFFGQGTRLTVV.

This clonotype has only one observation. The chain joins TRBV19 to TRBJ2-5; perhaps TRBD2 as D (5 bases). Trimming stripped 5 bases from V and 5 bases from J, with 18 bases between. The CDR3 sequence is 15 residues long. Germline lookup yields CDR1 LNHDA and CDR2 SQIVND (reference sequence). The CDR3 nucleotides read TGTGCCAGTAGTTCCATGGCGGGCCCGCGGGAGACCCAGTACTTC. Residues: CASSSMAGPRETQYF.

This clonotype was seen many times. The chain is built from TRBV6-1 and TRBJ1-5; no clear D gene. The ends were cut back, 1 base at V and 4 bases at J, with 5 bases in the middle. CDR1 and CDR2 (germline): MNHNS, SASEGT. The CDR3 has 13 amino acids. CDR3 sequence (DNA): TGTGCCAGCAGTGAAGGGTGGAATCAGCCCCAGCATTTT. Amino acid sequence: CASSEGWNQPQHF.

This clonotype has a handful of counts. CDR3 bases: TGTGCCAGCAGCGCAACAGGGTCCGCTGGAAACACCATATATTTT. Its translation is CASSATGSAGNTIYF. The genes are TRBV9 and TRBJ1-3, with D tentatively TRBD1 (6 bases). Germline V gene data show CDR1 as SGDLS and CDR2 as YYNGEE. CDR3 size: 15 residues. Trimming removed 3 bases from V and 2 bases from J, with 12 bases in between.

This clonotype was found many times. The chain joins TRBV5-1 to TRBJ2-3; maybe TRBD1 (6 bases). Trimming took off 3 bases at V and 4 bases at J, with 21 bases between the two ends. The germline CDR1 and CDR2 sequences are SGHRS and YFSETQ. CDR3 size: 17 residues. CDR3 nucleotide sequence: TGCGCCAGCAGCTACGGACAGTCGTTTCTTTACCCAGATACGCAGTATTTT. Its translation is CASSYGQSFLYPDTQYF.

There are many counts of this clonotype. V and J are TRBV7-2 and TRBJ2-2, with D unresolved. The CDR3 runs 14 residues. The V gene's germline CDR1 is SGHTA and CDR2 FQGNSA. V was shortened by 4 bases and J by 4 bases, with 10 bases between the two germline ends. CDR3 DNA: TGTGCCAGCAGCTCCCGGCGGATCACCGGGGAGCTGTTTTTT. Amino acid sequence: CASSSRRITGELFF.

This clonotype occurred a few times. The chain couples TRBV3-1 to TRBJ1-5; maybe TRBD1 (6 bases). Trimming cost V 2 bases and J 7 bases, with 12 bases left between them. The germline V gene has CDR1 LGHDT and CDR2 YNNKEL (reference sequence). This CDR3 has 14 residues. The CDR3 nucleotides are TGTGCCAGCAGCCAACGGGGGGCCAGGCAGCCCCAGCATTTT. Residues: CASSQRGARQPQHF. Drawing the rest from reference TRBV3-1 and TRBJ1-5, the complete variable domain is DTAVSQTPKYLVTQMGNDKSIKCEQNLGHDTMYWYKQDSKKFLKIMFSYNNKELIINETVPNRFSPKSPDKAHLNLHINSLELGDSAVYFCASSQRGARQPQHFGDGTRLSIL.

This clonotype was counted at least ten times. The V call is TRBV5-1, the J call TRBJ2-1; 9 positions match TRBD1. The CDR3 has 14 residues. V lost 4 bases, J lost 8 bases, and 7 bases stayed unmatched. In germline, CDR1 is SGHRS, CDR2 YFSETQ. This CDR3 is CASSRDRGNDEQFF. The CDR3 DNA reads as TGCGCCAGCAGCCGTGACAGGGGGAACGATGAGCAGTTCTTC.

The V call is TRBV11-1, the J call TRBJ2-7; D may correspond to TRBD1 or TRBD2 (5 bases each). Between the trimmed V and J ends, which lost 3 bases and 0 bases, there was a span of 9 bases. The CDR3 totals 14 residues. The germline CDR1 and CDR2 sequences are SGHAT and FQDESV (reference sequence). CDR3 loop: CASSFFGASYEQYF. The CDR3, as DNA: TGTGCCAGCAGCTTCTTCGGGGCCTCCTACGAGCAGTACTTC. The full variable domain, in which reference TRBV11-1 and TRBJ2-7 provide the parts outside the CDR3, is EAEVAQSPRYKITEKSQAVAFWCDPISGHATLYWYRQILGQGPELLVQFQDESVVDDSQLPKDRFSAERLKGVDSTLKIQPAELGDSAMYLCASSFFGASYEQYFGPGTRLTVT.

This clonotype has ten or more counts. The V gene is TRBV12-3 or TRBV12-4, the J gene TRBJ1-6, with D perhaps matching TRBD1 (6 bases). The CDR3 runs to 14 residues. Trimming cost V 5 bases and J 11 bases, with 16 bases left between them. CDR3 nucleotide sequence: TGTGCCAGCAGTCAGGGGCAGGGGCGGGCACCCCTCCACTTT. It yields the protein CASSQGQGRAPLHF.

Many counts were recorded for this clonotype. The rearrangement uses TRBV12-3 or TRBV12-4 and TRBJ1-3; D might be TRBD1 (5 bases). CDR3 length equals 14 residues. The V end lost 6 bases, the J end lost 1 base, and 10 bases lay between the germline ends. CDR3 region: CASRVGGSGNTIYF. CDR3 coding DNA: TGTGCCAGCAGGGTGGGGGGTTCTGGAAACACCATATATTTT.

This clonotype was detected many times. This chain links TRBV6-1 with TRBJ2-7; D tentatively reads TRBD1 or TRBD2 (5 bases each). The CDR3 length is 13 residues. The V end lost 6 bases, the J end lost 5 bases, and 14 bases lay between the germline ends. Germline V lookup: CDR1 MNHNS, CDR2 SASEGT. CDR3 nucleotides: TGTGCCAGCAGCCAAGGTCGGGGACACGAGCAGTACTTC. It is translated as CASSQGRGHEQYF.

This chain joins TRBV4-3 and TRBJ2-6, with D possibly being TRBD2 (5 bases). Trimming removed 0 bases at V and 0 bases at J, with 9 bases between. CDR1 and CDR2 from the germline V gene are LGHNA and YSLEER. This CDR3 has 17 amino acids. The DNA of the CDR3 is TGCGCCAGCAGCCAAGATAGAGGGAACTCTGGGGCCAACGTCCTGACTTTC. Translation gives CASSQDRGNSGANVLTF.

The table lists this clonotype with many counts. The CDR3 nucleotides read TGTGCCAGCAGCCTAGGGACAGGGAGTTTCTACGAGCAGTACTTC. It codes for CASSLGTGSFYEQYF. This chain connects TRBV9 to TRBJ2-7, with 9 bases lining up with TRBD1. Germline CDR1 is SGDLS and CDR2 is YYNGEE. V was pared by 4 bases and J by 3 bases, with 8 bases of the junction left unmatched. The CDR3 consists of 15 residues.

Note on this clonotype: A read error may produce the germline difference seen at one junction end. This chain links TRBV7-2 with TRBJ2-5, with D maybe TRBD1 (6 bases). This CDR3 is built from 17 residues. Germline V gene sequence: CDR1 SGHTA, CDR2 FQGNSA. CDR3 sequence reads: CASSRQGRVHLEETRYF. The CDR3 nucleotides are TGTGCCAGCAGTCGCCAGGGGAGAGTTCATCTGGAAGAGACCCGGTACTTC.

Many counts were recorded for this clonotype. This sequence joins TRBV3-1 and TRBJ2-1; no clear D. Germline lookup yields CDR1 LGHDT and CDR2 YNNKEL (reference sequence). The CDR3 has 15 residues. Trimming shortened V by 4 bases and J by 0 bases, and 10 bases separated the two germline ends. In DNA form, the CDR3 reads TGTGCCAGCAGCCCGACCGCGAGCTCCTACAATGAGCAGTTCTTC. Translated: CASSPTASSYNEQFF.

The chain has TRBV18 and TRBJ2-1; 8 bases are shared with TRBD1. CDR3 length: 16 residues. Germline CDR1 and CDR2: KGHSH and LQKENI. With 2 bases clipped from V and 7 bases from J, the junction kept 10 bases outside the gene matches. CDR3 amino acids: CASSPSQGALTNEQFF. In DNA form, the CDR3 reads TGTGCCAGCTCACCATCCCAGGGGGCGCTGACGAATGAGCAGTTCTTC.

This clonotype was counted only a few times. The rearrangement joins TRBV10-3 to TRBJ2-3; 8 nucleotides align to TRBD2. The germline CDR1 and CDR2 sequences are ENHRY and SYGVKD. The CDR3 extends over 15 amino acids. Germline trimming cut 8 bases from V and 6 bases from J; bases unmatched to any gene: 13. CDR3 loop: CAIASGTRSPDTQYF. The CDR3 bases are TGTGCCATCGCCTCCGGGACTAGATCTCCGGATACGCAGTATTTT.

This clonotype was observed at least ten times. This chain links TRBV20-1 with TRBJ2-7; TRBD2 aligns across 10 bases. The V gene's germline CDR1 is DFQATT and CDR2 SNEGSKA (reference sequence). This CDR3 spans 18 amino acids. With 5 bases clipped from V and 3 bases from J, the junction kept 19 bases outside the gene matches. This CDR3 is CSAAAIERTSGDLYEQYF. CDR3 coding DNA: TGCAGTGCTGCCGCGATCGAAAGGACTAGCGGAGACCTCTACGAGCAGTACTTC.

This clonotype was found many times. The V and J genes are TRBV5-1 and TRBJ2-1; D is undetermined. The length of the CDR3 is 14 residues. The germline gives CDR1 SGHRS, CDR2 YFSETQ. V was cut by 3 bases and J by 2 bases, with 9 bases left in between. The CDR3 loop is CASSSGSTYNEQFF. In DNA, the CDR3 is TGCGCCAGCAGCTCCGGGTCTACCTACAATGAGCAGTTCTTC.

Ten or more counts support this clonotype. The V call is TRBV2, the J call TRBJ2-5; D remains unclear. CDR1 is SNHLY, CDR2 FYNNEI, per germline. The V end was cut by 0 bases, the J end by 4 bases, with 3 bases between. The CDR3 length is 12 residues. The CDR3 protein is CASSEALETQYF. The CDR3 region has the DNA TGTGCCAGCAGTGAAGCCCTAGAGACCCAGTACTTC.

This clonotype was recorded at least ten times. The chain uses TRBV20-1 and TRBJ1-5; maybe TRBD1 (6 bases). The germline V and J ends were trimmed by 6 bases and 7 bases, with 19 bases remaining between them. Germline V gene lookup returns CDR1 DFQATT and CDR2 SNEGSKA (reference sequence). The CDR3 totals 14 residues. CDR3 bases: TGCAGTGCAAAACTTGGGGGCTCCGGGCAGCCCCAGCATTTT. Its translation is CSAKLGGSGQPQHF.

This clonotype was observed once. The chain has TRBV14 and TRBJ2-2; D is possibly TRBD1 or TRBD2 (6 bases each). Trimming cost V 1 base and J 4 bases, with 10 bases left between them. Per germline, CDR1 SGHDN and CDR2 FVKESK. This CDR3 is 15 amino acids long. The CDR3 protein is CASSQVGGFTGELFF. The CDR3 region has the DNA TGTGCCAGCAGCCAAGTGGGGGGCTTCACCGGGGAGCTGTTTTTT.